Reported below is one TCR beta chain. Antigen: not known. This specimen comes from a study of CD8 T cells in Susac syndrome. CD8+ and CD4+ T cells circulating in blood were sequenced for TCR beta. Bulk CD8+ and CD4+ cells came from magnetic negative isolation; CD8+ TEMRA by FACS. RNA totalling roughly 0.45 to 1 ug underwent reverse transcription with random hexamers. The TCR beta CDR3 was amplified by immunoSEQ multiplex PCR across 54 Vbeta, 13 Jbeta. TCRdb fed the immunoSEQ multiplex PCR reads into MiXCR, producing one record per CDR3 protein. The table includes under 550,000 distinct CDR3 sequences, more than 70% detected once. This CDR3 contains 15 residues. Trimming took off 1 base at V and 3 bases at J, with 12 bases between the two ends. CDR1 MNHNS and CDR2 SASEGT come from the germline V gene. Study-level points and caveats: The number of individuals included in the study's TCR sequencing and HLA analysis was acknowledged as relatively small.

The source of this sequence is a human donor with multiple sclerosis. The sample taken for sequencing was CD8+ T cells from PBMCs. The chain couples TRBV6-1 to TRBJ1-1, with D maybe TRBD1 (5 bases). CDR3 loop: CASSEDFGGYTEAFF. The CDR3 nucleotides read TGTGCCAGCAGTGAAGATTTTGGGGGTTACACTGAAGCTTTCTTT.